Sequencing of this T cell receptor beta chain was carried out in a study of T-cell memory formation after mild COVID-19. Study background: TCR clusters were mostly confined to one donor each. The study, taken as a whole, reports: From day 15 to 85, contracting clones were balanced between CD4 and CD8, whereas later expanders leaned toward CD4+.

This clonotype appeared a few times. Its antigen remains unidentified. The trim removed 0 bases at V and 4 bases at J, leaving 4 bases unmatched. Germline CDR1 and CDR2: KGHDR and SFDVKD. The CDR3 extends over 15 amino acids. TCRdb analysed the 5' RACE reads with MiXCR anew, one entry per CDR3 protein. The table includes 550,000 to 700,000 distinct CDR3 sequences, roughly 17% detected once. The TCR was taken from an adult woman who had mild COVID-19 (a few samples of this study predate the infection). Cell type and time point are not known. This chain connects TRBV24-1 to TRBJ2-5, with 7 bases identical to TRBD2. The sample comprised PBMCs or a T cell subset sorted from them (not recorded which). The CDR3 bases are TGTGCCACCAGTGATTTGCGCGGGGGTGGAGAGACCCAGTACTTC. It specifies CATSDLRGGGETQYF.